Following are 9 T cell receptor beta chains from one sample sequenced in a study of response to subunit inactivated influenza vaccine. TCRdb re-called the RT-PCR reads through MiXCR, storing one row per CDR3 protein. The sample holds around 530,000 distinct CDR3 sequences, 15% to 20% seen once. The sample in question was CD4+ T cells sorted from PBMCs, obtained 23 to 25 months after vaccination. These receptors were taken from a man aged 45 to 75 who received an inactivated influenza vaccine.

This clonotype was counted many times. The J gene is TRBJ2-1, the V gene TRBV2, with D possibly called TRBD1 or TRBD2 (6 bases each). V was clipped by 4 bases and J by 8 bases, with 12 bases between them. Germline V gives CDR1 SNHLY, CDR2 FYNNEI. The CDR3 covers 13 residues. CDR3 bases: TGTGCCAGCAGTGCCAGGAGGGGGGATGAGCAGTTCTTC. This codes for CASSARRGDEQFF.

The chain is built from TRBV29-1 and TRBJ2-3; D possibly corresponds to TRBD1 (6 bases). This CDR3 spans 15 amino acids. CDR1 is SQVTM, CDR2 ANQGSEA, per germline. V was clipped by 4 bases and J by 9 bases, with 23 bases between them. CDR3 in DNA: TGCAGCGTTGGGGTTGGGCAGGGGCCAAGAGAGACGCAGTATTTT. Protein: CSVGVGQGPRETQYF.

The CDR3 coding sequence is TGTGCCAGCAGACCCCTTGCTAGCGGACCCTACAATGAGCAGTTCTTC. This encodes CASRPLASGPYNEQFF. The chain combines TRBV2 with TRBJ2-1, with TRBD2 identical over 7 bases. Germline values: CDR1 SNHLY, CDR2 FYNNEI. The V and J ends lost 6 bases and 2 bases, in that order; junction bases with no gene match: 10. This CDR3 comprises 16 residues.

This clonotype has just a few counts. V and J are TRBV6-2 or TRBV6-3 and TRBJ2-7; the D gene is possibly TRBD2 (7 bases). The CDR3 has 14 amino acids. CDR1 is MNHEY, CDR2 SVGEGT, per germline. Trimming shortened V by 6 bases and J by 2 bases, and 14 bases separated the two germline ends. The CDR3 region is CASRINGGPYEQYF. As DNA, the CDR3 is TGTGCCAGCAGGATAAACGGGGGGCCCTACGAGCAGTACTTC.

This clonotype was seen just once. The CDR3 loop is CASSLGNRRDQPQHF. The CDR3 bases are TGCGCCAGCAGCTTGGGTAACAGGAGGGATCAGCCCCAGCATTTT. The chain combines TRBV5-1 with TRBJ1-5; possibly TRBD1 for D (5 bases). This CDR3 contains 15 residues. In germline, CDR1 is SGHRS, CDR2 YFSETQ. V gave up 0 bases and J gave up 5 bases, with 12 bases separating them.

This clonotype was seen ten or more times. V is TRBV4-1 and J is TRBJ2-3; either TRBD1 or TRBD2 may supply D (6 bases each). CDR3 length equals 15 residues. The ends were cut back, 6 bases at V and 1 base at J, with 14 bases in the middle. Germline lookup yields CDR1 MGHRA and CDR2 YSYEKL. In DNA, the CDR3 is TGCGCCAGCAGTCCCGGAGGGGGACGCACAGATACGCAGTATTTT. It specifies CASSPGGGRTDTQYF.

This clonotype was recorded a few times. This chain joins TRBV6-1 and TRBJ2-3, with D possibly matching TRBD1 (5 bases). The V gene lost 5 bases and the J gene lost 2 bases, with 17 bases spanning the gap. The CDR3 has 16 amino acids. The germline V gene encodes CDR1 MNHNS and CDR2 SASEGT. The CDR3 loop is CASSQTVLIPTDTQYF. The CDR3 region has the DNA TGTGCCAGCAGTCAGACAGTCCTAATTCCCACAGATACGCAGTATTTT.

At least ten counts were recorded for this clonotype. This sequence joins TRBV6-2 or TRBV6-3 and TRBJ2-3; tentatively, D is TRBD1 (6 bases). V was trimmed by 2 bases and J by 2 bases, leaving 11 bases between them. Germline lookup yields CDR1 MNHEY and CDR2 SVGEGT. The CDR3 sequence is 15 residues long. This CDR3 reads CASSYRRTATDTQYF. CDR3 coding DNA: TGTGCCAGCAGTTACCGACGGACAGCCACAGATACGCAGTATTTT.

CDR3 loop: CASSSLQMTNEKLFF. CDR3 nucleotide sequence: TGTGCCAGTAGTAGCCTACAGATGACTAATGAAAAACTGTTTTTT. The J gene is TRBJ1-4, the V gene TRBV19; unclear D gene. The CDR3 spans 15 residues. Trimming removed 4 bases from V and 2 bases from J, with 11 bases in between. Germline CDR1 reads LNHDA; CDR2 reads SQIVND (reference sequence).